This T cell receptor beta chain stems from a study of radiotherapy plus CTLA-4 blockade in lung cancer. The wider study: Objective responses arose in approximately 20% of patients, and over 25% experienced disease control. Study findings and constraints: There was expansion of tumor-derived TCR clones in blood after radiotherapy plus ipilimumab.

TCRdb's copy holds only in-frame clones and misses some; the assay was immunoSEQ multiplex PCR. The table shows about 49,000 clones, with about 88% occurring only once. Focal radiation plus CTLA-4 blockade with ipilimumab was administered to patients who had chemo-refractory metastatic non-small-cell lung cancer. As for this clone: Its cognate antigen is unknown.

The TCR comes from a human donor with non-small cell lung cancer whose response to radiotherapy plus ipilimumab could not be evaluated. Source: peripheral blood, taken from a patient treated with radiotherapy plus ipilimumab.

The chain's CDR3 is CSAGAGATYEQYF. The DNA of the CDR3 is TGCAGCGCAGGGGCGGGAGCCACCTACGAGCAGTACTTC. This chain joins TRBV29-1 and TRBJ2-7, with TRBD2 as a possible D gene (7 bases). The germline V gene has CDR1 SQVTM and CDR2 ANQGSEA. The CDR3 extends over 13 amino acids. V was pared by 7 bases and J by 2 bases, with 15 bases between.